This T cell receptor (beta chain) was retrieved from a study of T cell responses to AZD1222 COVID-19 vaccine. Turning to the study itself: Investigators merged groups given second doses at roughly 4 or roughly 12 weeks.

Generated by immunoSEQ multiplex PCR, the TCRdb table keeps only in-frame clones and is missing some. The table has 96,000 or so clones, 90% seen once. General observations from the study: The study found vaccine-associated CD4 TCRs spanning spike, dominant at 160-218 and 743-854. An increase in Spike-specific TCR breadth and depth was observed after two AZD1222 doses. The donor group comprised mostly white British people and more females; the analysis possibly underestimated clonal diversity.

Germline V gene sequence: CDR1 LGHNA, CDR2 YNFKEQ. CDR3 length: 16 residues. Trimming at V came to 1 base and at J to 6 bases, leaving 6 bases not matched to a gene. Regarding this clone: Antigen: not known.

The origin of this receptor is an adult in good health. The material was peripheral blood, obtained on day 0 of AZD1222 vaccination. The V and J genes are TRBV4-2 and TRBJ2-2, with 9 bases identical to TRBD2. CDR3 residues: CASSQGLAGRAGELFF. CDR3 DNA: TGTGCCAGCAGCCAAGGCCTAGCGGGAAGGGCCGGGGAGCTGTTTTTT.